Listed here are 15 T cell receptor beta chains from one sample, sequenced in a study of T cells in women clearing cervical HPV infection. Data came from immunoSEQ multiplex PCR; TCRdb stores just in-frame clones and leaves some out. Recorded here are roughly 42,000 clones; the top ten clones represent around 5%. Material: blood buffy coat. All receptors derive from a woman aged 18-70 years with a cervical HPV16 infection that either progressed to CIN3+ or cleared (not recorded which).

A word on this clone: The read comes to an end 3 residues before the CDR3 does, leaving the germline J gene to fill in the end. This chain connects TRBV11-2 to TRBJ2-7, with D hard to call. Between the trimmed V and J ends, which lost 4 bases and 1 base, there was a span of 11 bases. Germline V lookup: CDR1 SGHAT, CDR2 FQNNGV. The CDR3 is 14 amino acids. The CDR3 here is CASSSSAGSYEQYF. The part of the CDR3 DNA that was read is TGTGCCAGCAGCTCCTCGGCAGGTTCCTACGAG.

As for this clone: Coverage ceases 3 residues before the CDR3 finishes, and the germline J gene fills in the end. The chain links TRBV30 to TRBJ2-5; perhaps TRBD1 as D (5 bases). V lost 5 bases and J lost 3, with 7 bases in between. This CDR3 region has 11 residues. Looked up from germline, CDR1 is GTSNPN and CDR2 is SVGIG (reference sequence). CDR3 sequence reads: CAWDSEETQYF. The DNA read from the CDR3 is TGTGCCTGGGACAGCGAAGAGACC.

With regard to this clone: The read ends 3 residues early relative to the CDR3; the germline J gene fills the gap. V is TRBV6-1 and J is TRBJ2-5; D not resolved. The CDR3 has 14 residues. V lost 3 bases to trimming and J lost 0 bases, with 8 bases between them. Germline V lookup: CDR1 MNHNS, CDR2 SASEGT. The CDR3 bases that were read are TGTGCCAGCAGTGAGTATACTTACCAAGAGACC. It specifies CASSEYTYQET. The whole CDR3 reads CASSEYTYQETQYF.

For this clone: The read stops 3 residues short of the end of the CDR3; the missing end is completed from the germline J gene. This chain links TRBV11-2 with TRBJ2-5; D is perhaps TRBD2 (5 bases). V dropped 5 bases and J dropped 5 bases, with 12 bases sitting between them. The germline CDR1 and CDR2 sequences are SGHAT and FQNNGV. This CDR3 contains 13 residues. The chain's CDR3 is CASSPDGGETQYF. Partial CDR3 DNA: TGTGCCAGCAGCCCGGACGGCGGGGAGACC. The full variable domain, its missing parts supplied by reference TRBV11-2 and TRBJ2-5, is EAGVAQSPRYKIIEKRQSVAFWCNPISGHATLYWYQQILGQGPKLLIQFQNNGVVDDSQLPKDRFSAERLKGVDSTLKIQPAKLEDSAVYLCASSPDGGETQYFGPGTRLLVL.

Of note for this clone: The read halts 3 residues ahead of the CDR3 end, with the missing end drawn from the germline J gene. The rearrangement links TRBV20-1 to TRBJ1-2; D is perhaps TRBD1 (5 bases). The CDR3 runs to 12 residues. Per the germline V gene, CDR1 is DFQATT and CDR2 is SNEGSKA (reference sequence). Trimming took 6 bases from V and 4 from J, leaving 12 bases between them. CDR3: CSAKDKAYGYTF. Partial CDR3 DNA: TGCAGTGCGAAGGACAAAGCCTATGGC.

In regard to this clone: The read comes to an end 3 residues before the CDR3 does, leaving the germline J gene to fill in the end. The chain uses TRBV15 and TRBJ2-7, with D maybe TRBD2 (6 bases). This CDR3 is 14 amino acids long. Germline loops: CDR1 LNHNV, CDR2 YYDKDF (reference sequence). V lost 0 bases and J lost 5, with 11 bases in between. This CDR3 is CATSREGGVDEQYF. CDR3 DNA (partial): TGTGCCACCAGCAGAGAGGGGGGTGTCGACGAG.

A word on this clone: The read stops 3 residues short of the end of the CDR3; the missing end is completed from the germline J gene. J is TRBJ2-5 and V is TRBV20-1, with 11 bases that match TRBD2. The CDR3 has 16 residues. The germline V gene has CDR1 DFQATT and CDR2 SNEGSKA (reference sequence). The V and J ends lost 1 base and 5 bases, in that order; junction bases with no gene match: 9. The CDR3 region is CSARGLLAGERETQYF. CDR3 bases read: TGCAGTGCTAGAGGTTTACTAGCGGGGGAGAGGGAGACC.

As concerns this clone: The CDR3 goes on 3 residues after the read ends, and that part is filled in from the germline J gene. This chain links TRBV12-3 or TRBV12-4 with TRBJ1-5; 7 bases are shared with TRBD1. CDR3 length equals 15 residues. Trimming took 5 bases from V and 1 from J; bases not matched to a gene: 5. This chain's CDR3 is CASSPGQASNQPQHF. The CDR3 bases that were read are TGTGCCAGCAGTCCCGGACAGGCCAGCAATCAGCCC.

About this clone itself: The read ends 3 residues early relative to the CDR3; the germline J gene fills the gap. The chain links TRBV2 to TRBJ2-7, with a weak D call TRBD1 (6 bases). The germline CDR1 and CDR2 sequences are SNHLY and FYNNEI. CDR3 length: 15 amino acids. Trimming removed 7 bases from V and 0 bases from J, with 16 bases in between. CDR3 protein: CASTPDSTLSYEQYF. The sequenced part of the CDR3 DNA is TGTGCCAGCACCCCGGACAGCACCCTCTCCTACGAG.

On this clone itself: The missing CDR3 end, 3 residues past where the read stops, is filled in from the germline J gene. The chain joins TRBV5-1 to TRBJ1-2; D is unresolved. Trimming stripped 0 bases from V and 2 bases from J, with 8 bases between. The germline gives CDR1 SGHRS, CDR2 YFSETQ. The CDR3 consists of 14 residues. CDR3 residues: CASSLDSMNYGYTF. Incomplete CDR3 DNA: TGCGCCAGCAGCTTGGACAGTATGAACTATGGC.

Regarding this clone: The sequence runs out 3 residues before the end of the CDR3; the remainder is reconstructed from the germline J gene. The rearrangement uses TRBV7-3 and TRBJ2-1, with D perhaps matching TRBD2 (5 bases). The CDR3 consists of 15 residues. V dropped 5 bases and J dropped 0 bases, with 11 bases sitting between them. Germline assignment: CDR1 SGHTA and CDR2 FQGTGA. Here the CDR3 reads CASSRPGSSYNEQFF. The covered CDR3 bases are TGTGCCAGCAGCCGACCGGGGAGCTCCTACAATGAG.

In regard to this clone: The CDR3 end lies 3 residues beyond the end of the read and is filled in from the germline J gene. V usage is TRBV7-8 and J usage is TRBJ2-1; no definite D call. V was pared by 1 base and J by 9 bases, with 13 bases between. Looked up from germline, CDR1 is SGHVS and CDR2 is FQNEAQ. The CDR3 loop spans 14 amino acids. The CDR3 DNA, read in part, is TGTGCCAGCAGCTTAGAGAGTATCTCGGGTGAG. Translation: CASSLESISGE. The whole CDR3 sequence reads CASSLESISGEQFF. The full variable domain, rest sourced from reference TRBV7-8 and TRBJ2-1, is GAGVSQSPRYKVAKRGQDVALRCDPISGHVSLFWYQQALGQGPEFLTYFQNEAQLDKSGLPSDRFFAERPEGSVSTLKIQRTQQEDSAVYLCASSLESISGEQFFGPGTRLTVL.

The sequenced CDR3 bases are TGTGCCAGCAGCTCGGACAGGCGCCCTAACTATGGC. Translation: CASSSDRRPNYG. In full, the CDR3 is CASSSDRRPNYGYTF. The chain couples TRBV5-4 to TRBJ1-2, with 7 bases lining up with TRBD1. The CDR3 end is not reached by the read, which stops 3 residues before it; the germline J gene fills it in. Trimming removed 3 bases from V and 0 bases from J; junction bases left unmatched: 5. Germline V gene sequence: CDR1 SGHNT, CDR2 YYREEE (reference sequence). The CDR3 is 15 residues long.

With regard to this clone: Read coverage stops 3 residues before the CDR3 terminus; the germline J gene supplies the remainder. The V call is TRBV5-4, the J call TRBJ2-7; 9 bases line up with TRBD1. This CDR3 spans 15 amino acids. Per germline, CDR1 SGHNT and CDR2 YYREEE (reference sequence). V gave up 4 bases and J gave up 1 base; unmatched junction bases: 6. The CDR3 spells CASSLPGTGSYEQYF. CDR3 DNA (partial): TGTGCCAGCAGCCTTCCCGGGACAGGGTCCTACGAG. Filled out from reference TRBV5-4 and TRBJ2-7, the complete variable domain reads ETGVTQSPTHLIKTRGQQVTLRCSSQSGHNTVSWYQQALGQGPQFIFQYYREEENGRGNFPPRFSGLQFPNYSSELNVNALELDDSALYLCASSLPGTGSYEQYFGPGTRLTVT.

On this clone: The CDR3 end lies 3 residues beyond the end of the read and is filled in from the germline J gene. The genes are TRBV5-1 and TRBJ1-4, with D perhaps TRBD1 (6 bases). V lost 4 bases and J 6 bases, leaving 13 bases between the germline ends. Germline V gives CDR1 SGHRS, CDR2 YFSETQ. This CDR3 spans 14 amino acids. CDR3: CASSIQGGDEKLFF. The covered CDR3 bases are TGCGCCAGCAGCATACAGGGAGGAGATGAAAAA. Filled out from reference TRBV5-1 and TRBJ1-4, the complete variable domain reads KAGVTQTPRYLIKTRGQQVTLSCSPISGHRSVSWYQQTPGQGLQFLFEYFSETQRNKGNFPGRFSGRQFSNSRSEMNVSTLELGDSALYLCASSIQGGDEKLFFGSGTQLSVL.